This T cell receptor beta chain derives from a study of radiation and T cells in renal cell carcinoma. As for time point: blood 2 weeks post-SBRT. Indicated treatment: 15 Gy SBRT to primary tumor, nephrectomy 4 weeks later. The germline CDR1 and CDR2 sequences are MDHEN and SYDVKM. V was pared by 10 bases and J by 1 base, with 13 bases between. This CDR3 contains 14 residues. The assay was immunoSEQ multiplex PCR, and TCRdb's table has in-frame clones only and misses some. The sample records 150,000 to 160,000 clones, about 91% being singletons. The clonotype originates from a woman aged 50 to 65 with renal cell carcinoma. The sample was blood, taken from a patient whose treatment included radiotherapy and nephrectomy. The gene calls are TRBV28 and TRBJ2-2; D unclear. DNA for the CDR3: TGTGCCATCGAGACAAAGCTGAACACCGGGGAGCTGTTTTTT. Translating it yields CAIETKLNTGELFF. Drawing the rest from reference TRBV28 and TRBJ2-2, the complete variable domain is DVKVTQSSRYLVKRTGEKVFLECVQDMDHENMFWYRQDPGLGLRLIYFSYDVKMKEKGDIPEGYSVSREKKERFSLILESASTNQTSMYLCAIETKLNTGELFFGEGSRLTVL.